This T cell receptor beta chain came from a study of T cell repertoires and leukemia-associated antigens. Across the study: Samples yielded about 3.3 to 5.5 million effective reads each, 16 million or so overall.

Study results and limitations: No direct test of specificity or function was done for expanded clones. Vbeta, Jbeta, VDJ rearrangement and unique CDR3 counts did not differ significantly across four groups.

As concerns this clonotype: The antigen is undetermined. One base away lies a much larger clone, so this may be a sequencing read error.

Germline CDR1 SEHNR, CDR2 FQNEAQ (reference sequence). V was clipped by 1 base and J by 5 bases, with 12 bases between them. The length of the CDR3 is 14 residues. CD3+ T cells were rested overnight without fetal bovine serum. MiXCR was run by TCRdb on the 5' RACE reads, yielding one entry per CDR3 protein. The sample has approximately 10,000 distinct CDR3 sequences, approximately 45% seen once. The sequencing sample was made of CD3+ T cells sorted from blood and cultured. This receptor was obtained from a female donor in good health. The chain links TRBV7-9 to TRBJ2-7; D is ambiguous. The CDR3 DNA is TGTGCCAGCAGCTTAGAAGCAGTCCCCCACGAGCAGTACTTC. Translated, it gives CASSLEAVPHEQYF.